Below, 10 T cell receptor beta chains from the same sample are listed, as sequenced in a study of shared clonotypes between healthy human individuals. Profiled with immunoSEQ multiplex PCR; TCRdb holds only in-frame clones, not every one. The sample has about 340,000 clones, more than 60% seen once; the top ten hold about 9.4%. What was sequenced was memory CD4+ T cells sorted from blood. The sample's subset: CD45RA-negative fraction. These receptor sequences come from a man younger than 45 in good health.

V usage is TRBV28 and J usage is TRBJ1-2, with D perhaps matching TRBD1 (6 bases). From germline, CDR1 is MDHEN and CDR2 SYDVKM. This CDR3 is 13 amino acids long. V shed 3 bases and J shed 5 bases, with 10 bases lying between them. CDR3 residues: CASSLAQGYGYTF. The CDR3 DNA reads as TGTGCCAGCAGTTTGGCCCAGGGGTATGGCTACACCTTC.

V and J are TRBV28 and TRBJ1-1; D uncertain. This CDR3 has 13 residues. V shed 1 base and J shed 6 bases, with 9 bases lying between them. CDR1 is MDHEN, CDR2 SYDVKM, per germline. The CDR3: CASSLFRPAEAFF. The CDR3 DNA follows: TGTGCCAGCAGTTTATTCCGGCCCGCTGAAGCTTTCTTT. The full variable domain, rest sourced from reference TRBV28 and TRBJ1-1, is DVKVTQSSRYLVKRTGEKVFLECVQDMDHENMFWYRQDPGLGLRLIYFSYDVKMKEKGDIPEGYSVSREKKERFSLILESASTNQTSMYLCASSLFRPAEAFFGQGTRLTVV.

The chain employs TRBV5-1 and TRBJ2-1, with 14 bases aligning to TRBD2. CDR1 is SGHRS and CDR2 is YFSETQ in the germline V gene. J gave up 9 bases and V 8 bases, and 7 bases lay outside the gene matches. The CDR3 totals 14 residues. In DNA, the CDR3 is TGCGCCAGTTCGACTAGCGGGAGGGCCGGTGAGCAGTTCTTC. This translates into CASSTSGRAGEQFF.

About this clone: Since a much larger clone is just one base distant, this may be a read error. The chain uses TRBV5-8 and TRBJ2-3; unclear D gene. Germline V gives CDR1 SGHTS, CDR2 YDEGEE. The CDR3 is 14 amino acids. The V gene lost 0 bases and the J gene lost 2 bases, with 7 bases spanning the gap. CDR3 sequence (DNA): TGTGCCAGCAGCTTGGGACAACTCACAGATACGCAGTATTTT. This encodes CASSLGQLTDTQYF.

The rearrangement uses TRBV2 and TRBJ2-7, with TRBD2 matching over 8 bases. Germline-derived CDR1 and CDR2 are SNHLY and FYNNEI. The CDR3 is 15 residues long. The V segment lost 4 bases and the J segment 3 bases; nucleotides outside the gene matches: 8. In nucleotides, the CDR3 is TGTGCCAGCAGTGCCCTGGGGACTAGTTTCTACGAGCAGTACTTC. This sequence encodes CASSALGTSFYEQYF.

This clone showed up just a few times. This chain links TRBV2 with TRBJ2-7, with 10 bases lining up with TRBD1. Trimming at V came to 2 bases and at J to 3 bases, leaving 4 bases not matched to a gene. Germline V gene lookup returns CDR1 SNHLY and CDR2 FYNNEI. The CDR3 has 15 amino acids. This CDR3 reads CASSEPGQGYYEQYF. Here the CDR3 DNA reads TGTGCCAGCAGTGAACCGGGACAGGGGTACTACGAGCAGTACTTC.

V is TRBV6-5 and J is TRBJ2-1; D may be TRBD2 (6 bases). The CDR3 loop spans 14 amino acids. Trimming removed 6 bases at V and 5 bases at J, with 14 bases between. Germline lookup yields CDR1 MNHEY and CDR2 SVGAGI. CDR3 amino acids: CASRAIGGNNEQFF. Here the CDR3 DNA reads TGTGCCAGCAGGGCGATCGGGGGAAACAATGAGCAGTTCTTC.

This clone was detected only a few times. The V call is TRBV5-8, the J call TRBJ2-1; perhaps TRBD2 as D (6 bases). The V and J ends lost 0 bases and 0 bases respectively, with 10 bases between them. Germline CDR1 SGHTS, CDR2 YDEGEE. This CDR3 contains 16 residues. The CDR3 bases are TGTGCCAGCAGCTTGGTAGCGGTGCGCTCCTACAATGAGCAGTTCTTC. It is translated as CASSLVAVRSYNEQFF.

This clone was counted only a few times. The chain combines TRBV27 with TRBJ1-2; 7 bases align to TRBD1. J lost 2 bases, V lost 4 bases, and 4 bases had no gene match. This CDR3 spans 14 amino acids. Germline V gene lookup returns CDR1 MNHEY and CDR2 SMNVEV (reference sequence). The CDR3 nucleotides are TGTGCCAGCAGTTCCAGGGGGAACAACTATGGCTACACCTTC. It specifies CASSSRGNNYGYTF.

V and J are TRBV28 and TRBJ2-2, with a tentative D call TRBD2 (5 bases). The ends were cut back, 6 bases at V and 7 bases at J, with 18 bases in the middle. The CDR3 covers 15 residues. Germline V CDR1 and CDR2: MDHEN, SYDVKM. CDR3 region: CASRGSLTAGGELFF. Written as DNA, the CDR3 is TGTGCCAGCAGGGGCAGCTTGACCGCGGGCGGGGAGCTGTTTTTT.